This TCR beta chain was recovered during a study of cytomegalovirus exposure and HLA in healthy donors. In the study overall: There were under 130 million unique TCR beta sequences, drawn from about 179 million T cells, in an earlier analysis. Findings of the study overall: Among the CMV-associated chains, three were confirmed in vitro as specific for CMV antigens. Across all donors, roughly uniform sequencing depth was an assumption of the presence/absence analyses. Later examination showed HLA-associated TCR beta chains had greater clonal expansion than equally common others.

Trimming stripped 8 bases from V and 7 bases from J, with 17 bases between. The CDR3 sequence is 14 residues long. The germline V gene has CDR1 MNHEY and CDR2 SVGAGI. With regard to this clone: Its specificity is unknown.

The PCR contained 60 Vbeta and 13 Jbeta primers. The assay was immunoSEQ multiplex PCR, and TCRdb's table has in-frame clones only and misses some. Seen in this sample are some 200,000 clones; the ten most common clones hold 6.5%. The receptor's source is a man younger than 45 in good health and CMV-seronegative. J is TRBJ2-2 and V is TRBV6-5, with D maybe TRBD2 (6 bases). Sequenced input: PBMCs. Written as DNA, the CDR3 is TGTGCCAGCGCGGGGACGAGTCTCGTCGGGGAGCTGTTTTTT. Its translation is CASAGTSLVGELFF.